The 6 T cell receptor beta chains presented below share a single source sample, sequenced in a study of blood T cell repertoires in COVID-19. Data came from immunoSEQ multiplex PCR; TCRdb stores just in-frame clones and leaves some out. The top ten hold about 11% of the sample, which has 250,000 to 300,000 clones, roughly 90% seen once. Sequencing was done on a sample of peripheral blood. These receptors all come from a woman aged 25 to 39 with COVID-19, enrolled during active disease.

The chain employs TRBV7-9 and TRBJ2-1; 7 nucleotides agree with TRBD1. CDR1 and CDR2 from the germline V gene are SEHNR and FQNEAQ (reference sequence). The V gene end was trimmed by 5 bases and the J gene end by 11 bases; junction bases not matched to a gene: 6. This CDR3 contains 12 residues. This CDR3 is CASSRDRAQQFF. For the CDR3, the DNA is TGTGCCAGCAGCCGAGACAGGGCCCAGCAGTTCTTC. Full variable domain (remainder filled in from reference TRBV7-9 and TRBJ2-1): DTGVSQNPRHKITKRGQNVTFRCDPISEHNRLYWYRQTLGQGPEFLTYFQNEAQLEKSRLLSDRFSAERPKGSFSTLEIQRTEQGDSAMYLCASSRDRAQQFFGPGTRLTVL.

V usage is TRBV28 and J usage is TRBJ2-7; D might be TRBD1 (5 bases). V lost 6 bases to trimming and J lost 6 bases, with 12 bases between them. The length of the CDR3 is 12 residues. The germline V gene encodes CDR1 MDHEN and CDR2 SYDVKM. CDR3 sequence reads: CASRTALGEQYF. DNA for the CDR3: TGTGCCAGCAGGACAGCCCTGGGCGAGCAGTACTTC.

The chain has TRBV28 and TRBJ1-4; TRBD1 is a possible D gene (6 bases). Between the trimmed V and J ends, which lost 6 bases and 3 bases, there was a span of 14 bases. Germline V lookup: CDR1 MDHEN, CDR2 SYDVKM. The CDR3 sequence is 15 residues long. The chain's CDR3 is CASSSPRQANEKLFF. CDR3 nucleotide sequence: TGTGCCAGCAGCTCCCCACGACAGGCTAATGAAAAACTGTTTTTT.

The chain is built from TRBV15 and TRBJ1-6; no reliable D call. The CDR3 length is 17 residues. The ends were cut back, 0 bases at V and 10 bases at J, with 19 bases in the middle. The germline gives CDR1 LNHNV, CDR2 YYDKDF (reference sequence). This CDR3 reads CATSRDLGFGSESPLHF. The DNA for the CDR3 is TGTGCCACCAGCAGAGATCTAGGTTTTGGTTCGGAATCACCCCTCCACTTT.

The chain's CDR3 is CASSQGVEQPQHF. CDR3 coding DNA: TGTGCCAGCAGCCAAGGGGTGGAACAGCCCCAGCATTTT. V usage is TRBV7-2 and J usage is TRBJ1-5; possible D gene TRBD1, 5 bases. Germline-derived CDR1 and CDR2 are SGHTA and FQGNSA. V was clipped by 5 bases and J by 7 bases, with 12 bases between them. This CDR3 region has 13 residues.

The chain joins TRBV5-4 to TRBJ2-1, with D possibly matching TRBD2 (5 bases). Germline CDR1 SGHNT, CDR2 YYREEE (reference sequence). The CDR3 spans 14 residues. Trimming pared 4 bases from V and 3 bases from J, leaving 11 bases between. The DNA of the CDR3 is TGTGCCAGCAGCCTGAACGGGGTCTACAATGAGCAGTTCTTC. This codes for CASSLNGVYNEQFF.